What follows describes a single T cell receptor beta chain. Its antigen is currently unknown. This may come from a read error, since a much larger clone is one base off. The data derive from a study of tumor-infiltrating lymphocytes in primary liver carcinoma. As for the study in general: Patients included men and women of 30 to 69 years. Sample counts of productive TCRbeta reads spanned roughly 3.65 to 7.13 million; these counts were similar across tissue types. Points from the study as a whole: Tumor tissue displayed a significantly greater top-250-clone fraction than blood (p = 0.039).

Per germline, CDR1 SGHDT and CDR2 YYEEEE. This CDR3 contains 17 residues. The blood RNA (from unsorted whole blood) was obtained, and germline DNA was also extracted. The researchers drew 3.5 to 4.5 milliliters of peripheral blood before surgery. From about 490 ng of total RNA, TCR beta-specific cDNA was reverse-transcribed using a constant-region primer. Modified slightly, ARM-PCR produced TCR beta libraries over three nested multiplex PCR rounds. The two initial PCR rounds, ten to eleven cycles each, used TRBV1-TRBV30 forward and C-beta reverse primers. Each CDR3 protein is one row after TCRdb ran MiXCR on the multiplex PCR reads. There are about 200,000 distinct CDR3 sequences in the sample; 65% occur only once, and around 7.1% lies in the top ten.

Sequenced: peripheral blood. The source is a woman aged 60-75 years with primary liver carcinoma and hepatitis B virus infection. The gene calls are TRBV5-6 and TRBJ2-7; tentative D call: TRBD1 (5 bases). The CDR3 region is CASSLARTPGIVYDQYF. DNA of the CDR3: TGTGCCAGCAGCTTGGCACGGACACCGGGTATAGTCTACGATCAGTACTTC.